The 24 T cell receptor beta chains below come from one sample, sequenced in a study of T cells in Graves' hyperthyroidism and ophthalmopathy. RNA transcripts yielded amplified TCR beta CDR3 regions. Carried out on the TCR CDR3, a first-round RT-PCR used the HTBI primer set. TCRdb itself ran the multiplex PCR reads through MiXCR, one entry per CDR3 protein. The sample contains about 46,000 distinct CDR3 sequences, about half of which appear only once. Sequencing used peripheral blood or thyroid tissue (not recorded which). The origin of the receptors is a woman aged 45-65 years with Graves' hyperthyroidism.

This clonotype was recorded at least ten times. The junction shows a germline mismatch at one end, possibly a read error. The V gene is TRBV11-2, the J gene TRBJ2-6; no reliable D call. Germline CDR1 and CDR2: SGHAT and FQNNGV. This CDR3 is 18 amino acids long. CDR3 bases: TGTGCCAGCAGCTTATACTTCGGCAGTCGCTCTGTGGCCAACGTCCTGACTTTC. This encodes CASSLYFGSRSVANVLTF. Combining the CDR3 with reference TRBV11-2 and TRBJ2-6 gives the whole variable domain EAGVAQSPRYKIIEKRQSVAFWCNPISGHATLYWYQQILGQGPKLLIQFQNNGVVDDSQLPKDRFSAERLKGVDSTLKIQPAKLEDSAVYLCASSLYFGSRSVANVLTFGAGSRLTVL.

This clonotype appeared many times. For the CDR3, the DNA is TGCAGTGCTGCGAGACAGACTCGGGAGACCCAGTACTTC. Amino acid sequence: CSAARQTRETQYF. The chain links TRBV20-1 to TRBJ2-5; tentative D call: TRBD1 (5 bases). V was cut by 5 bases and J by 5 bases, with 15 bases left in between. This CDR3 has 13 residues. Germline-derived CDR1 and CDR2 are DFQATT and SNEGSKA (reference sequence).

In this sample, this clonotype turned up many times. The chain employs TRBV4-1 and TRBJ1-5; D may be TRBD1 (5 bases). The germline V and J ends were trimmed by 1 base and 0 bases, with 10 bases remaining between them. Per germline, CDR1 MGHRA and CDR2 YSYEKL. The CDR3 is made up of 16 amino acids. CDR3 nucleotides: TGCGCCAGCAGCCAAGGGGGCTCCTTTAGCAATCAGCCCCAGCATTTT. It translates to CASSQGGSFSNQPQHF.

This clonotype was detected only once. The chain combines TRBV29-1 with TRBJ2-2, with a tentative D call TRBD1 (5 bases). The CDR3 length is 14 residues. V was trimmed by 3 bases and J by 2 bases, leaving 10 bases between them. CDR1 is SQVTM, CDR2 ANQGSEA, per germline. CDR3 nucleotide sequence: TGCAGCGTTGATGTCAGGGAAAACACCGGGGAGCTGTTTTTT. Translating it yields CSVDVRENTGELFF.

The chain couples TRBV2 to TRBJ1-6; a weak D match, TRBD1 (6 bases). The germline V gene has CDR1 SNHLY and CDR2 FYNNEI. This CDR3 is 13 amino acids long. Trimming pared 7 bases from V and 9 bases from J, leaving 13 bases between. CDR3 loop: CASTQDRLSPLHF. The CDR3 DNA is TGTGCCAGCACCCAGGACAGACTTTCACCCCTCCACTTT.

This clonotype showed up many times. The CDR3 nucleotides are TGTGCCAGCAGCCAAGAACAGTTCGGGGAGCTGTTTTTT. Translated, it gives CASSQEQFGELFF. The V and J genes are TRBV4-2 and TRBJ2-2; the D is unclear. Germline loops: CDR1 LGHNA, CDR2 YNFKEQ. The ends were cut back, 0 bases at V and 7 bases at J, with 6 bases in the middle. CDR3 size: 13 residues.

In this sample, this clonotype turned up many times. The chain is built from TRBV10-3 and TRBJ2-7; D possibly corresponds to TRBD1 (5 bases). V lost 8 bases and J 1 base, leaving 12 bases between the germline ends. The germline V gene has CDR1 ENHRY and CDR2 SYGVKD. The CDR3 sequence is 13 residues long. The CDR3 sequence: CAIGTGVSYEQYF. CDR3 bases: TGTGCCATCGGCACAGGCGTATCCTACGAGCAGTACTTC.

The chain links TRBV7-9 to TRBJ1-5; D is unresolved. The length of the CDR3 is 15 residues. Germline values: CDR1 SEHNR, CDR2 FQNEAQ (reference sequence). Trimming left V 5 bases short and J 2 bases short, with 13 bases between. This CDR3 is CASSTSRAGNQPQHF. DNA of the CDR3: TGTGCCAGCAGCACATCCCGGGCGGGCAATCAGCCCCAGCATTTT.

This clonotype was found many times. The chain carries TRBV4-2 and TRBJ2-7, with no clear D. CDR3 size: 14 residues. Germline values: CDR1 LGHNA, CDR2 YNFKEQ. Trimming pared 4 bases from V and 12 bases from J, leaving 22 bases between. Here the CDR3 reads CASSPGGDADDVYF. The CDR3 DNA sequence: TGTGCCAGCAGCCCCGGTGGCGACGCAGACGACGTGTACTTC.

This clonotype was counted ten times or more. The chain joins TRBV30 to TRBJ2-5; D is ambiguous. The CDR3 has 14 amino acids. CDR1 is GTSNPN, CDR2 SVGIG, per germline (reference sequence). V dropped 7 bases and J dropped 2 bases, with 17 bases sitting between them. The CDR3 sequence is CALLAPFRQETQYF. DNA for the CDR3: TGTGCCTTGCTTGCCCCGTTCCGTCAAGAGACCCAGTACTTC.

The chain links TRBV7-9 to TRBJ2-5; the match to TRBD1 covers 10 bases. V was pared by 4 bases and J by 4 bases, with 3 bases of the junction left unmatched. The CDR3 runs to 14 residues. The germline V gene encodes CDR1 SEHNR and CDR2 FQNEAQ (reference sequence). CDR3 loop: CASSSGQGIETQYF. Here the CDR3 DNA reads TGTGCCAGCAGCTCGGGACAGGGGATAGAGACCCAGTACTTC.

This clonotype was recorded many times. The CDR3 here is CASSLNLRETQYF. CDR3 DNA: TGTGCCAGCAGCTTAAATCTCCGAGAGACCCAGTACTTC. The V and J genes are TRBV11-3 and TRBJ2-5; D unclear. This CDR3 has 13 residues. V lost 2 bases, J lost 4 bases, and 8 bases lay in between. Germline V gives CDR1 SGHNT, CDR2 YENEEA. Full variable domain (outside the CDR3, taken from reference TRBV11-3 and TRBJ2-5): EAGVVQSPRYKIIEKKQPVAFWCNPISGHNTLYWYLQNLGQGPELLIRYENEEAVDDSQLPKDRFSAERLKGVDSTLKIQPAELGDSAVYLCASSLNLRETQYFGPGTRLLVL.

In its sample, this clonotype was seen many times. The V gene is TRBV5-1, the J gene TRBJ2-7; D not resolved. V dropped 3 bases and J dropped 2 bases, with 12 bases sitting between them. CDR1 and CDR2 (germline): SGHRS, YFSETQ. This CDR3 has 14 amino acids. For the CDR3, the DNA is TGCGCCAGCAGCTCACGGCCCAACACCTACGAGCAGTACTTC. Amino acids: CASSSRPNTYEQYF.

With regard to this clonotype: Compared with germline, one end of the junction differs, possibly owing to a read error. The chain uses TRBV24-1 and TRBJ1-5; D remains unclear. Germline CDR1 is KGHDR and CDR2 is SFDVKD. The length of the CDR3 is 17 residues. CDR3 nucleotides: TGTGCCAGCAGTCCCCCCTCGATAAGAAAAAACAATCAGCCCCAGCATTTT. This sequence encodes CASSPPSIRKNNQPQHF.

This chain joins TRBV10-1 and TRBJ2-7; D possibly corresponds to TRBD2 (5 bases). The CDR3 contains 14 residues. Germline loops: CDR1 WNHNN, CDR2 SYGVQD (reference sequence). The ends were cut back, 6 bases at V and 3 bases at J, with 15 bases in the middle. The CDR3 spells CASSSTRNDYEQYF. The CDR3 DNA sequence: TGCGCCAGCAGCAGTACTAGAAACGACTACGAGCAGTACTTC.

This clonotype has a single count. This chain uses TRBV7-9 with TRBJ2-3, with 7 bases identical to TRBD2. In germline, CDR1 is SEHNR, CDR2 FQNEAQ (reference sequence). After removal of 2 bases from V and 6 bases from J, the junction contained 8 bases not matched to a gene. The CDR3 is 15 amino acids. The CDR3 DNA is TGTGCCAGCAGCTTACAGAGCGGGATAGGGGATACGCAGTATTTT. As protein: CASSLQSGIGDTQYF. The whole variable domain, remainder taken from reference TRBV7-9 and TRBJ2-3, is DTGVSQNPRHKITKRGQNVTFRCDPISEHNRLYWYRQTLGQGPEFLTYFQNEAQLEKSRLLSDRFSAERPKGSFSTLEIQRTEQGDSAMYLCASSLQSGIGDTQYFGPGTRLTVL.

The chain employs TRBV12-3 or TRBV12-4 and TRBJ1-5, with unresolved D. Trimming removed 6 bases at V and 10 bases at J, with 16 bases between. This CDR3 has 13 amino acids. Here the CDR3 DNA reads TGTGCCAGCAGAGTTAGGACGGGGTATCCCCAGCATTTT. Translation: CASRVRTGYPQHF.

This clonotype was counted once. In DNA, the CDR3 is TGCAGTGCTAGCGGGGGCCCCTACGAGCAGTACTTC. It translates to CSASGGPYEQYF. The chain links TRBV20-1 to TRBJ2-7, with D perhaps TRBD1 or TRBD2 (6 bases each). The ends were cut back, 3 bases at V and 2 bases at J, with 8 bases in the middle. The CDR3 runs to 12 residues. CDR1 is DFQATT, CDR2 SNEGSKA, per germline (reference sequence).

V is TRBV20-1 and J is TRBJ2-5; D tentatively reads TRBD1 or TRBD2 (6 bases each). The germline CDR1 and CDR2 sequences are DFQATT and SNEGSKA (reference sequence). This CDR3 is 13 amino acids long. The germline V and J ends were trimmed by 6 bases and 3 bases, with 14 bases remaining between them. The CDR3 here is CSAQEGVEETQYF. CDR3 DNA: TGCAGTGCGCAGGAGGGGGTCGAAGAGACCCAGTACTTC.

This clonotype was counted at least ten times. A single base separates this from a much larger clone, so it may be a read error. The chain recombines TRBV15 with TRBJ1-4; D remains unclear. CDR1 and CDR2 from the germline V gene are LNHNV and YYDKDF (reference sequence). CDR3 length: 15 residues. DNA for the CDR3: TGTGCCGCCAGCAGAGTCGGAACAAGAGGTGAAAAACTGTTTTTT. As protein: CAASRVGTRGEKLFF.

This clonotype occurred many times. The chain combines TRBV6-2 or TRBV6-3 with TRBJ1-5, with D possibly matching TRBD1 (6 bases). The CDR3 spans 14 residues. Germline CDR1 reads MNHEY; CDR2 reads SVGEGT. V lost 8 bases and J 6 bases, leaving 17 bases between the germline ends. The CDR3, as DNA: TGTGCCAGCCGATTCCCAGGGGAGGTTCAGCCCCAGCATTTT. The encoded protein is CASRFPGEVQPQHF.

The genes are TRBV6-1 and TRBJ1-2, with D unclear. The CDR3 contains 11 residues. V lost 7 bases and J lost 4, with 7 bases in between. Germline CDR1 MNHNS, CDR2 SASEGT. CDR3 nucleotides: TGTGCCAGCATGGCAACCTATGGCTACACCTTC. Translated, it gives CASMATYGYTF.

This clonotype was seen ten or more times. This chain joins TRBV6-5 and TRBJ1-2; D is unresolved. The V gene's germline CDR1 is MNHEY and CDR2 SVGAGI. The CDR3 length is 13 residues. V gave up 6 bases and J gave up 6 bases, with 14 bases separating them. Written as DNA, the CDR3 is TGTGCCAGCAGCCGAGTAGGGTTCGATGGCTACACCTTC. Amino acids: CASSRVGFDGYTF.

This chain links TRBV10-3 with TRBJ1-5; 9 positions agree with TRBD1. The CDR3 spans 15 residues. Germline values: CDR1 ENHRY, CDR2 SYGVKD. V dropped 1 base and J dropped 6; count of bases not matched to a gene: 4. CDR3 DNA sequence: TGTGCCATCAGTGAGTGGGGGACAGGGACTCAGCCCCAGCATTTT. It codes for CAISEWGTGTQPQHF.